These 21 T cell receptor beta chains share one sample of origin, sequenced in a study of glioma-infiltrating T cells after dendritic cell vaccination. Time point here: after dendritic cell vaccination, including at tumor progression/relapse. Measured with immunoSEQ multiplex PCR; TCRdb has only the in-frame clones, and not every one. Among about 65,000 clones listed, around nine tenths were seen once. This specimen was blood, taken after dendritic cell vaccination. The receptors were sampled from a human donor with glioblastoma.

J is TRBJ2-1 and V is TRBV4-1; 10 nucleotides align to TRBD2. CDR1 and CDR2 from the germline V gene are MGHRA and YSYEKL. The CDR3 is 18 residues long. Germline trimming cut 0 bases from V and 7 bases from J; bases unmatched to any gene: 12. The CDR3 protein is CASSQDPAGGPRINEQFF. The CDR3 nucleotides read TGCGCCAGCAGCCAAGATCCAGCGGGAGGGCCGAGAATTAATGAGCAGTTCTTC.

This clone was recorded once. The rearrangement joins TRBV4-1 to TRBJ2-5, with D unclear. This CDR3 comprises 14 residues. Germline CDR1 and CDR2: MGHRA and YSYEKL. Trimming took 1 base from V and 5 from J, leaving 11 bases between them. This chain's CDR3 is CASSQVWLDETQYF. The CDR3 region has the DNA TGCGCCAGCAGCCAAGTTTGGCTAGACGAGACCCAGTACTTC.

The chain combines TRBV9 with TRBJ2-7; 7 bases map to TRBD2. The germline V gene encodes CDR1 SGDLS and CDR2 YYNGEE. The CDR3 consists of 13 residues. V shed 0 bases and J 6 bases; nucleotides not matched to a gene: 3. CDR3 bases: TGTGCCAGCAGCGTAGTTGGGGAGGGCGAGCAGTACTTC. Encoded protein: CASSVVGEGEQYF.

V gene TRBV19 combines with J gene TRBJ1-5; no clear D gene. Germline values: CDR1 LNHDA, CDR2 SQIVND (reference sequence). The V gene lost 8 bases and the J gene lost 5 bases, with 13 bases spanning the gap. There are 13 residues in the CDR3. DNA of the CDR3: TGTGCCAGTGCGCGGTCCTCCGATCAGCCCCAGCATTTT. Its protein product is CASARSSDQPQHF.

The chain carries TRBV4-3 and TRBJ2-7; maybe TRBD1 (5 bases). CDR3 length equals 15 residues. Germline CDR1 and CDR2: LGHNA and YSLEER. Trimming removed 0 bases at V and 6 bases at J, with 15 bases between. CDR3 in amino acids: CASSQDQGRGAEQYF. The CDR3 DNA is TGCGCCAGCAGCCAAGATCAGGGCCGTGGGGCCGAGCAGTACTTC.

The CDR3 here is CASSFRPLRRSGNTIYF. The CDR3 coding sequence is TGTGCCAGCAGCTTCAGGCCTCTCAGGCGCTCTGGAAACACCATATATTTT. V is TRBV5-6 and J is TRBJ1-3, with D unresolved. V lost 2 bases to trimming and J lost 0 bases, with 15 bases between them. The germline V gene has CDR1 SGHDT and CDR2 YYEEEE. The CDR3 has 17 residues.

The DNA of the CDR3 is TGTGCCAGCAGTGGCTACAGGGGGCTAAGGCAGCCCCAGCATTTT. Translation: CASSGYRGLRQPQHF. The rearrangement uses TRBV6-1 and TRBJ1-5, with 9 bases aligning to TRBD1. V gave up 4 bases and J gave up 7 bases; unmatched junction bases: 8. The germline gives CDR1 MNHNS, CDR2 SASEGT. The CDR3 length is 15 residues.

The gene calls are TRBV5-1 and TRBJ2-7; 11 positions match TRBD1. Germline-derived CDR1 and CDR2 are SGHRS and YFSETQ. There are 16 residues in the CDR3. Trimming took 1 base from V and 4 from J; bases not matched to a gene: 7. As DNA, the CDR3 is TGCGCCAGCAGCTTGAGCCCCGGACAGGGGGCTTACGAGCAGTACTTC. Translating gives CASSLSPGQGAYEQYF.

V is TRBV18 and J is TRBJ2-2, with TRBD1 identical over 9 bases. The CDR3 has 17 residues. V was clipped by 5 bases and J by 5 bases; unmatched bases: 12. The germline gives CDR1 KGHSH, CDR2 LQKENI. CDR3 in amino acids: CASSGQGRSSSTGELFF. Written as DNA, the CDR3 is TGTGCCAGCTCAGGACAGGGGAGGAGTAGTTCGACCGGGGAGCTGTTTTTT.

CDR3 nucleotide sequence: TGTGCCAGCAGCGGACATAGCGGGAGTGCAGATACGCAGTATTTT. Its protein is CASSGHSGSADTQYF. The gene calls are TRBV9 and TRBJ2-3; TRBD2 matches at 9 bases. V trimming: 3 bases; J trimming: 4 bases; junction bases outside the gene matches: 6. Looked up from germline, CDR1 is SGDLS and CDR2 is YYNGEE. The CDR3 extends over 15 amino acids. Full variable domain (missing parts from reference TRBV9 and TRBJ2-3): DSGVTQTPKHLITATGQRVTLRCSPRSGDLSVYWYQQSLDQGLQFLIQYYNGEERAKGNILERFSAQQFPDLHSELNLSSLELGDSALYFCASSGHSGSADTQYFGPGTRLTVL.

The rearrangement uses TRBV9 and TRBJ1-2, with 8 nucleotides matching TRBD1. Losses at the gene ends were 4 bases for V and 1 base for J; bases not matched to a gene: 12. The CDR3 loop spans 17 amino acids. Germline-derived CDR1 and CDR2 are SGDLS and YYNGEE. CDR3 nucleotides: TGTGCCAGCAGCAAAGAGGCAGGGGGCAGGTTTAACTATGGCTACACCTTC. Residues: CASSKEAGGRFNYGYTF.

The chain recombines TRBV19 with TRBJ1-1; a weak D match, TRBD1 (5 bases). In germline, CDR1 is LNHDA, CDR2 SQIVND (reference sequence). V gave up 10 bases and J gave up 2 bases, with 14 bases separating them. The CDR3 totals 13 residues. CDR3 sequence reads: CATLDRPNTEAFF. CDR3 sequence (DNA): TGTGCCACCCTCGACAGACCAAACACTGAAGCTTTCTTT. The variable domain in full, completed from reference TRBV19 and TRBJ1-1, reads DGGITQSPKYLFRKEGQNVTLSCEQNLNHDAMYWYRQDPGQGLRLIYYSQIVNDFQKGDIAEGYSVSREKKESFPLTVTSAQKNPTAFYLCATLDRPNTEAFFGQGTRLTVV.

This sequence joins TRBV5-1 and TRBJ1-5; the match to TRBD1 covers 9 bases. V trimming: 0 bases; J trimming: 6 bases; junction bases outside the gene matches: 4. The germline CDR1 and CDR2 sequences are SGHRS and YFSETQ. CDR3 length: 15 amino acids. The CDR3 is CASSLGETGGQPQHF. Written as DNA, the CDR3 is TGCGCCAGCAGCTTGGGCGAGACAGGGGGTCAGCCCCAGCATTTT.

This chain uses TRBV6-5 with TRBJ2-7; no firm D call. V lost 7 bases and J 2 bases, leaving 12 bases between the germline ends. Germline V gene sequence: CDR1 MNHEY, CDR2 SVGAGI. This CDR3 spans 13 amino acids. The CDR3 reads CASTSPRAYEQYF. The CDR3 region has the DNA TGTGCCAGCACGTCGCCACGGGCCTACGAGCAGTACTTC.

The chain links TRBV7-9 to TRBJ2-7; 7 bases agree with TRBD1. This CDR3 has 14 residues. Germline lookup yields CDR1 SEHNR and CDR2 FQNEAQ (reference sequence). With 1 base clipped from V and 3 bases from J, the junction kept 3 bases outside the gene matches. The CDR3 DNA is TGTGCCAGCAGCTTAGTTGGACAGGTCTACGAGCAGTACTTC. Its protein product is CASSLVGQVYEQYF.

The chain uses TRBV21-1 and TRBJ2-7; the D call of TRBD1 is as the table states it, not checked on the DNA. TRBV21-1 is a documented pseudogene. The CDR3 has 16 amino acids. CDR3 region: CASSKALGQGTGEQYF. In nucleotides, the CDR3 is TGTGCCAGCAGCAAAGCGCTGGGACAGGGGACCGGCGAGCAGTACTTC.

This sequence joins TRBV19 and TRBJ2-3, with 10 bases fitting TRBD2. Germline CDR1 is LNHDA and CDR2 is SQIVND (reference sequence). CDR3 length equals 14 residues. V lost 3 bases and J lost 6; bases outside the gene matches: 3. The CDR3 region has the DNA TGTGCCAGTAGTATGGGACTAGCGTCTGATACGCAGTATTTT. This translates into CASSMGLASDTQYF.

V usage is TRBV18 and J usage is TRBJ2-5; D uncertain. The CDR3 runs to 11 residues. V was cut by 4 bases and J by 3 bases, with 3 bases left in between. Looked up from germline, CDR1 is KGHSH and CDR2 is LQKENI. CDR3 coding DNA: TGTGCCAGCTCACGCGAAGAGACCCAGTACTTC. It codes for CASSREETQYF.

The rearrangement links TRBV19 to TRBJ1-1; 7 bases map to TRBD1. In germline, CDR1 is LNHDA, CDR2 SQIVND (reference sequence). The length of the CDR3 is 14 residues. Trimming took 2 bases from V and 7 from J; bases not matched to a gene: 7. The CDR3, as DNA: TGTGCCAGTAGTATACAGGGGGTGTTTGGTGAAGCTTTCTTT. Encoded protein: CASSIQGVFGEAFF.

This clone was observed a handful of times. This chain joins TRBV7-9 and TRBJ2-2, with D possibly being TRBD2 (5 bases). The V gene lost 6 bases and the J gene lost 7 bases, with 15 bases spanning the gap. The CDR3 length is 14 residues. Germline CDR1 reads SEHNR; CDR2 reads FQNEAQ (reference sequence). The CDR3 sequence: CASRITSDSGELFF. CDR3 DNA: TGTGCCAGCAGGATTACTAGTGATAGCGGGGAGCTGTTTTTT.

This clone was detected a few times. Because the CDR3's place on the DNA is in doubt, the DNA is left out and the CDR3 is given as listed by TCRdb. This chain joins TRBV20-1 and TRBJ2-3; TRBD1 is taken as the D call from the table, unchecked against the DNA. Germline CDR1 reads DFQATT; CDR2 reads SNEGSKA (reference sequence). Inclusive of both ends, the CDR3 amounts to 11 amino acids. The CDR3 protein is CSAWGRGTAYF.